The clone carrying this T cell receptor (beta chain) showed up just a few times. Its antigen is not identified. In TCRdb, the 5' RACE reads were re-called with MiXCR into one record per CDR3 protein. The sample lists hundreds of thousands of distinct CDR3 sequences, 8.6% seen once, with approximately 0.94% in the top ten. Trimming took 6 bases from V and 3 from J, leaving 22 bases between them. In germline, CDR1 is MNHEY, CDR2 SMNVEV (reference sequence). This CDR3 has 17 amino acids. The entry originates in a study of identical twins. Findings and limits, study-wide: Within cord blood, abundant beta clonotypes carried fewer insertions, but memory repertoires showed no such trend.

This sample also belongs to another study, concerning yellow fever vaccine responses in identical twins.

This clonotype was obtained from a woman younger than 30 in good health. This chain links TRBV27 with TRBJ2-3; D is possibly TRBD2 (6 bases). Sequencing input: PBMCs. CDR3 bases: TGTGCCAGCAGCCCGATGTTTGGAGGGCTGGGGACAGATACGCAGTATTTT. As protein: CASSPMFGGLGTDTQYF.